The rows below give T cell receptor beta chains drawn from one sample of a study of blood T cell repertoires in COVID-19. Generated by immunoSEQ multiplex PCR, the TCRdb table keeps only in-frame clones and is missing some. The table has about 70,000 clones, 80% to 90% seen once; the top ten hold 20%. Sample: peripheral blood. All receptors come from a woman in her seventies with acute or convalescent COVID-19. Each CDR3 is given with its conserved first and last residue. Fields, in order: V gene, CDR3 protein.

TRBV28 | CASSYSRQGGQPQHF
TRBV7-7 | CASSLGGTGELFF
TRBV19 | CASINRGRTAGNTIYF
TRBV7-6 | CASSSGGSESGELFF
TRBV12-1 | CASSTRLAGAYEQYF
TRBV6-1 | CASSEGWGEETQYF
TRBV19 | CASSILQGREGYTF
TRBV19 | CASSTRLQGIYEQYF
TRBV11-3 | CAVRDRHNEQFF
TRBV6-8 | CASSLTWSRSYNSPLHF
TRBV28 | CASSLSVPNSPLHF
TRBV18 | CASSPRVTEAFF
TRBV11-2 | CASSLGTTTSYEQYF
TRBV15 | CATSRALLDSPYGYTF
TRBV19 | CASRETGGGEKLFF
TRBV30 | CAWSVGGFSGANVLTF
TRBV28 | CASNPGQGWQETQYF
TRBV5-4 | CASSGWGPGGGTQYF
TRBV28 | CASRGSLNQPQHF
TRBV7-7 | CASSPGLNTDTQYF
TRBV21-1 | CASSEHPGQSYEQYF
TRBV2 | CASTGTDNRNSPLHF
TRBV6-5 | CASSPGQVYGYTF
TRBV3-1/TRBV3-2 | CASSPGTGGYEQYF
TRBV3-1/TRBV3-2 | CASSQAGAGGYEQYF
TRBV14 | CATDPPAGVLLEQYF
TRBV18 | CASSPLAGSTDTQYF
TRBV6-6 | CASSYMGAVFF
TRBV28 | CASIGGAFSGSLYEQYF
TRBV14 | CASSQLTGANTEAFF
TRBV9 | CASSVAGPNTEAFF
TRBV28 | CASRLDRGGGYTF
TRBV28 | CASSLFRTVNTGELFF
TRBV5-4 | CASSFPLGSGETQYF
TRBV28 | CASSLQGAANEKLFF
TRBV7-6 | CASSLEPEYSNQPQHF
TRBV5-4 | CASSPLGLVNTEAFF
TRBV3-1/TRBV3-2 | CASSNTGGFSSYEQYF
TRBV2 | CASSYRDTSTDTQYF
TRBV7-2 | CASSLGGQGPSPLHF